Following are 28 T cell receptor beta chains from one sample sequenced in a study of cytomegalovirus exposure and HLA in healthy donors. The PCR used 60 Vbeta and 13 Jbeta primers. Profiling relied on immunoSEQ multiplex PCR, and the TCRdb table lists in-frame clones only, not all of them. The sample has 250,000 to 350,000 clones, around 80% seen once. Material: PBMCs. These receptors were obtained from a girl aged 2-10 years in good health and CMV-seronegative.

V gene TRBV5-4 combines with J gene TRBJ2-4, with 9 nucleotides matching TRBD1. The CDR3 loop spans 15 amino acids. The V gene's germline CDR1 is SGHNT and CDR2 YYREEE (reference sequence). The junction had 9 bases not matched to a gene; V was cut back by 0 bases and J by 11 bases. The chain's CDR3 is CASSLGVGTGFVQYF. The CDR3 DNA reads as TGTGCCAGCAGCTTGGGGGTCGGGACAGGGTTTGTTCAGTACTTC.

This chain links TRBV19 with TRBJ1-2, with D perhaps matching TRBD1 (6 bases). CDR1 and CDR2 (germline): LNHDA, SQIVND (reference sequence). Trimming took 6 bases from V and 0 from J, leaving 17 bases between them. This CDR3 region has 16 residues. CDR3 in amino acids: CASRPGQGLSNYGYTF. Written as DNA, the CDR3 is TGTGCCAGTAGGCCGGGACAAGGATTATCTAACTATGGCTACACCTTC.

V gene TRBV7-4 combines with J gene TRBJ2-2; the D gene is possibly TRBD2 (6 bases). This CDR3 region has 14 residues. With 10 bases removed from V and 0 bases from J, the gap between germline ends came to 12 bases. Per the germline V gene, CDR1 is SGHVT and CDR2 is SQSDAQ. CDR3 in DNA: TGTGCCATCTACCGGGACTCGAACACCGGGGAGCTGTTTTTT. This encodes CAIYRDSNTGELFF.

This rearrangement joins TRBV4-2 to TRBJ2-5, with 9 bases lining up with TRBD2. Germline lookup yields CDR1 LGHNA and CDR2 YNFKEQ. V gave up 2 bases and J gave up 5 bases; unmatched junction bases: 3. This CDR3 spans 14 amino acids. The CDR3: CASSQLAGRETQYF. CDR3 nucleotides: TGTGCCAGCAGCCAACTAGCGGGGCGGGAGACCCAGTACTTC.

This clone was detected only a few times. This chain connects TRBV5-1 to TRBJ2-2; TRBD1 aligns across 9 bases. Germline-derived CDR1 and CDR2 are SGHRS and YFSETQ. V shed 5 bases and J 7 bases; nucleotides not matched to a gene: 6. This CDR3 comprises 14 residues. CDR3 in DNA: TGCGCCAGCAGGAAGGGACAGGGTTTCGGGGAGCTGTTTTTT. This encodes CASRKGQGFGELFF.

The CDR3 DNA sequence: TGTGCCAGCAGCTCGCGGGGGTACACAGATACGCAGTATTTT. Its protein is CASSSRGYTDTQYF. The chain links TRBV11-3 to TRBJ2-3; 7 nucleotides match TRBD2. This CDR3 contains 14 residues. CDR1 is SGHNT, CDR2 YENEEA, per germline. J was trimmed by 2 bases and V by 4 bases; bases with no gene match: 3.

This chain connects TRBV6-5 to TRBJ2-7; D possibly corresponds to TRBD1 (5 bases). V was shortened by 0 bases and J by 2 bases, with 5 bases between the two germline ends. Germline CDR1 MNHEY, CDR2 SVGAGI. CDR3 length equals 13 residues. The CDR3 spells CASSYSTAYEQYF. CDR3 DNA: TGTGCCAGCAGTTACTCGACAGCCTACGAGCAGTACTTC.

In nucleotides, the CDR3 is TGTGCCAGCAGCATACGGGGAAGGAGCTCCTACGAGCAGTACTTC. Translated, it gives CASSIRGRSSYEQYF. The chain links TRBV28 to TRBJ2-7; possible D gene TRBD2, 5 bases. The germline V gene encodes CDR1 MDHEN and CDR2 SYDVKM. This CDR3 spans 15 amino acids. Trimming left V 6 bases short and J 0 bases short, with 15 bases between.

V is TRBV7-3 and J is TRBJ2-1, with a tentative D call TRBD2 (6 bases). This CDR3 has 17 residues. CDR1 and CDR2 (germline): SGHTA, FQGTGA. Trimming took 5 bases from V and 2 from J, leaving 19 bases between them. The CDR3 here is CASSLNPRGFTYNEQFF. CDR3 DNA: TGTGCCAGCAGCCTTAATCCTCGGGGGTTTACCTACAATGAGCAGTTCTTC. The entire variable domain, with the rest obtained from reference TRBV7-3 and TRBJ2-1, is as follows: GAGVSQTPSNKVTEKGKYVELRCDPISGHTALYWYRQSLGQGPEFLIYFQGTGAADDSGLPNDRFFAVRPEGSVSTLKIQRTERGDSAVYLCASSLNPRGFTYNEQFFGPGTRLTVL.

The DNA of the CDR3 is TGTGCCAGAAGCCCGGGAGATGAAGCTTTCTTT. Its protein is CARSPGDEAFF. The gene calls are TRBV5-3 and TRBJ1-1; D gene ambiguous. TRBV5-3 is recorded as an ORF, its role being uncertain. The V end lost 4 bases, the J end lost 7 bases, and 8 bases lay between the germline ends. The CDR3 sequence is 11 residues long.

This sequence joins TRBV7-9 and TRBJ2-7; a weak D match, TRBD2 (6 bases). V gave up 5 bases and J gave up 2 bases, with 16 bases separating them. The germline CDR1 and CDR2 sequences are SEHNR and FQNEAQ (reference sequence). This CDR3 region has 15 residues. The CDR3 nucleotides are TGTGCCAGCAGCGTGGCCGCCGGGAGAACCTACGAGCAGTACTTC. It is translated as CASSVAAGRTYEQYF. Using reference TRBV7-9 and TRBJ2-7 for the parts outside the CDR3, the full variable domain is DTGVSQNPRHKITKRGQNVTFRCDPISEHNRLYWYRQTLGQGPEFLTYFQNEAQLEKSRLLSDRFSAERPKGSFSTLEIQRTEQGDSAMYLCASSVAAGRTYEQYFGPGTRLTVT.

Concerning this clone: Relative to the germline gene, one junction end is altered; a read error may explain this. The genes are TRBV30 and TRBJ1-2; 7 positions agree with TRBD1. CDR1 and CDR2 (germline): GTSNPN, SVGIG (reference sequence). The CDR3 extends over 13 amino acids. CDR3: CAWSVTGAHGYAF. CDR3 bases: TGTGCCTGGAGTGTCACAGGGGCGCATGGCTACGCCTTC.

The count of this clone is one. The chain carries TRBV4-1 and TRBJ2-1; 7 bases are a match to TRBD2. The J segment lost 5 bases and the V segment lost 0 bases, leaving 7 bases of the junction unmatched. CDR1 and CDR2 (germline): MGHRA, YSYEKL. This CDR3 is 16 amino acids long. The CDR3 DNA follows: TGCGCCAGCAGCCAAGATCCCGGACTAGTTAACAATGAGCAGTTCTTC. It encodes CASSQDPGLVNNEQFF.

The chain links TRBV28 to TRBJ1-1; weak D call: TRBD1 (6 bases). Germline V gene sequence: CDR1 MDHEN, CDR2 SYDVKM. The CDR3 is 15 residues long. The V end lost 5 bases, the J end lost 2 bases, and 15 bases lay between the germline ends. Written as DNA, the CDR3 is TGTGCCAGCAGTAGCCCGGGACAACTAAACACTGAAGCTTTCTTT. Amino acid sequence: CASSSPGQLNTEAFF. Variable domain in full (rest from reference TRBV28 and TRBJ1-1): DVKVTQSSRYLVKRTGEKVFLECVQDMDHENMFWYRQDPGLGLRLIYFSYDVKMKEKGDIPEGYSVSREKKERFSLILESASTNQTSMYLCASSSPGQLNTEAFFGQGTRLTVV.

The V gene is TRBV5-1, the J gene TRBJ1-1, with TRBD1 matching 7 bases. The CDR3 extends over 13 amino acids. Trimming at V came to 1 base and at J to 5 bases, leaving 2 bases not matched to a gene. The germline V gene encodes CDR1 SGHRS and CDR2 YFSETQ. CDR3 in amino acids: CASSLTGETEAFF. The CDR3 nucleotides are TGCGCCAGCAGCTTGACAGGGGAGACTGAAGCTTTCTTT. The full variable domain, completed using reference TRBV5-1 and TRBJ1-1, is KAGVTQTPRYLIKTRGQQVTLSCSPISGHRSVSWYQQTPGQGLQFLFEYFSETQRNKGNFPGRFSGRQFSNSRSEMNVSTLELGDSALYLCASSLTGETEAFFGQGTRLTVV.

The chain employs TRBV19 and TRBJ1-1; D unclear. The V gene lost 11 bases and the J gene lost 5 bases, with 18 bases spanning the gap. The CDR3 spans 13 residues. The V gene's germline CDR1 is LNHDA and CDR2 SQIVND (reference sequence). The CDR3: CACLIPGVTEAFF. The CDR3 DNA is TGTGCCTGCCTCATCCCCGGGGTAACTGAAGCTTTCTTT.

This chain links TRBV19 with TRBJ2-7, with a weak D call TRBD2 (6 bases). Germline V gives CDR1 LNHDA, CDR2 SQIVND (reference sequence). The CDR3 contains 15 residues. V dropped 8 bases and J dropped 0 bases, with 17 bases sitting between them. The CDR3 sequence: CASRLLGGDSYEQYF. CDR3 bases: TGTGCCAGTCGACTTTTGGGGGGAGACTCCTACGAGCAGTACTTC.

The J gene is TRBJ2-1, the V gene TRBV7-9, with 7 bases fitting TRBD1. This CDR3 region has 14 residues. Germline CDR1 reads SEHNR; CDR2 reads FQNEAQ (reference sequence). V trimming: 5 bases; J trimming: 8 bases; junction bases outside the gene matches: 9. CDR3 coding DNA: TGTGCCAGCAGCCCGACAGGGACGGTCCATGAGCAGTTCTTC. Translated, it gives CASSPTGTVHEQFF. Looking up the rest from reference TRBV7-9 and TRBJ2-1 gives the full variable domain: DTGVSQNPRHKITKRGQNVTFRCDPISEHNRLYWYRQTLGQGPEFLTYFQNEAQLEKSRLLSDRFSAERPKGSFSTLEIQRTEQGDSAMYLCASSPTGTVHEQFFGPGTRLTVL.

This chain connects TRBV19 to TRBJ1-1; TRBD1 matches 8 bases. The V gene's germline CDR1 is LNHDA and CDR2 SQIVND (reference sequence). The CDR3 length is 13 residues. Trimming at V came to 8 bases and at J to 2 bases, leaving 4 bases not matched to a gene. The CDR3 is CASRQGKNTEAFF. The CDR3 nucleotides are TGTGCCAGTCGACAGGGGAAAAACACTGAAGCTTTCTTT.

This clone was picked up one time. The chain joins TRBV19 to TRBJ1-2; 7 bases line up with TRBD1. V trimming: 5 bases; J trimming: 4 bases; junction bases outside the gene matches: 7. The CDR3 has 14 residues. Germline assignment: CDR1 LNHDA and CDR2 SQIVND (reference sequence). The CDR3 nucleotides read TGTGCCAGTAGTTCGGGGGACAGACTCTATGGCTACACCTTC. It is translated as CASSSGDRLYGYTF.

A few counts support this clone. The rearrangement joins TRBV5-4 to TRBJ1-2; possibly TRBD1 for D (5 bases). The germline gives CDR1 SGHNT, CDR2 YYREEE (reference sequence). The CDR3 has 13 residues. V was shortened by 4 bases and J by 5 bases, with 12 bases between the two germline ends. The CDR3 here is CASSPGGPYGYTF. The CDR3 DNA follows: TGTGCCAGCAGCCCCGGGGGTCCTTATGGCTACACCTTC.

A note on this clone: Different DNA sequences within this sample yield the same CDR3. This chain's CDR3 is CASRTGTGGYEQYF. CDR3 bases: TGCGCCAGCCGAACCGGGACAGGGGGCTACGAGCAGTACTTC. The V call is TRBV5-1, the J call TRBJ2-7; TRBD1 matches 11 bases. V lost 7 bases and J lost 3; bases outside the gene matches: 6. This CDR3 has 14 amino acids. The germline gives CDR1 SGHRS, CDR2 YFSETQ.

The chain employs TRBV16 and TRBJ2-1; 7 bases fit TRBD2. With 4 bases clipped from V and 0 bases from J, the junction kept 21 bases outside the gene matches. The CDR3 is 21 residues long. Germline lookup yields CDR1 KGHSY and CDR2 FQNENV. CDR3 region: CASSRTKGLSHPVSSYNEQFF. The CDR3 coding sequence is TGTGCCAGCAGCCGAACCAAGGGACTAAGTCATCCCGTGAGCTCCTACAATGAGCAGTTCTTC.

V gene TRBV6-1 combines with J gene TRBJ1-3; no clear D gene. The CDR3 contains 14 residues. Trimming shortened V by 2 bases and J by 4 bases, and 9 bases separated the two germline ends. Germline V gene lookup returns CDR1 MNHNS and CDR2 SASEGT. This CDR3 is CASSETGRGNTIYF. DNA of the CDR3: TGTGCCAGCAGTGAAACGGGTCGAGGAAACACCATATATTTT.

The chain joins TRBV6-6 to TRBJ1-1; D is ambiguous. Trimming left V 6 bases short and J 1 base short, with 12 bases between. This CDR3 spans 14 amino acids. Germline V gene data show CDR1 as MNHNY and CDR2 as SVGAGI (reference sequence). CDR3 nucleotides: TGTGCCAGCAGCGGACCCGGGGAGAACACTGAAGCTTTCTTT. Translation gives CASSGPGENTEAFF.

The V call is TRBV9, the J call TRBJ1-6; TRBD1 matches 7 bases. CDR3 length: 14 amino acids. J gave up 6 bases and V 2 bases, and 2 bases lay outside the gene matches. CDR1 and CDR2 (germline): SGDLS, YYNGEE. The CDR3 DNA sequence: TGTGCCAGCAGCGTCAGGGGGGCTAATTCACCCCTCCACTTT. Protein sequence: CASSVRGANSPLHF.

Notes on this clone: Other DNA variants within this sample encode the same CDR3. V usage is TRBV28 and J usage is TRBJ1-2; 9 nucleotides line up with TRBD1. The CDR3 has 13 residues. Germline values: CDR1 MDHEN, CDR2 SYDVKM. V shed 2 bases, J shed 5 bases, and the junction held 0 bases outside the gene matches. The chain's CDR3 is CASSLDRGYGYTF. The DNA of the CDR3 is TGTGCCAGCAGTTTAGACAGGGGGTATGGCTACACCTTC.

The V and J genes are TRBV18 and TRBJ2-1; 8 bases match TRBD2. The CDR3 covers 15 residues. Germline CDR1 reads KGHSH; CDR2 reads LQKENI. Trimming took 3 bases from V and 6 from J; bases not matched to a gene: 7. The CDR3 is CASSPVSGTGNEQFF. Written as DNA, the CDR3 is TGTGCCAGCTCACCTGTTAGCGGGACTGGCAATGAGCAGTTCTTC. Complete variable domain (other parts from reference TRBV18 and TRBJ2-1): NAGVMQNPRHLVRRRGQEARLRCSPMKGHSHVYWYRQLPEEGLKFMVYLQKENIIDESGMPKERFSAEFPKEGPSILRIQQVVRGDSAAYFCASSPVSGTGNEQFFGPGTRLTVL.